In this sample, the clone carrying this TCR beta chain turned up many times. Its antigen is still unknown. Unique molecular identifier tags were affixed to discrete cDNA molecules. TCRdb called the 5' RACE reads again in MiXCR, with one record for every CDR3 protein. The table records around 40,000 distinct CDR3 sequences, around 6.3% of them present only once. This sample is drawn from a study of early T cells in non-severe SARS-CoV-2 infection. Study details: Bulk RNA isolated from unsorted whole blood underwent sequencing; chains were not paired. Study results and limitations: Private and CD4 specificities were missed by VDJdb matching, skewed to anti-spike CD8.

V was clipped by 0 bases and J by 5 bases; unmatched bases: 10. Germline V lookup: CDR1 LGHNA, CDR2 YSLEER. This CDR3 has 16 residues. The V call is TRBV4-3, the J call TRBJ2-7; 7 bases are a match to TRBD1. The TCR was taken from an adult who was a healthcare worker with PCR-confirmed SARS-CoV-2 infection or an uninfected control (not recorded which). The sample was whole blood. The chain's CDR3 is CASSQEPAAGGNEQYF. CDR3 nucleotides: TGCGCCAGCAGCCAAGAACCGGCGGCAGGGGGTAACGAGCAGTACTTC.